This is a list of T cell receptor beta chains from one sample in a study of OX40 agonist ivuxolimab in advanced cancers. The data were produced by immunoSEQ multiplex PCR, yet TCRdb's version contains in-frame clones alone and is incomplete. Of tens of thousands of clones in the sample, roughly 89% were seen once. Material: CD4+ or CD8+ T cells sorted from blood, obtained in a trial of the OX40 agonist ivuxolimab. The receptor set was obtained from an adult with an advanced solid tumor such as melanoma, head and neck, liver or kidney cancer. The CDR3 runs from the conserved cysteine through the conserved F or W. D genes are given only for firm matches. Not all rows give a size; the values are once, few, many and, for expanded clones, a class.

j_gene	abundance	d_gene	v_gene	CDR3aa	CDR3nt
TRBJ1-2	NA	NA	TRBV5-6	CASSRPDYGYTF	TGTGCCAGCAGCCGTCCTGACTATGGCTACACCTTC
TRBJ1-3	NA	TRBD1	TRBV10-2	CASRQGGRGNTIYF	TGCGCCAGCCGACAGGGGGGTCGGGGAAACACCATATATTTT
TRBJ1-2	NA	NA	TRBV28	CASRVGRPYGYTF	TGTGCCAGCAGGGTAGGGAGGCCCTATGGCTACACCTTC
TRBJ2-4	NA	NA	TRBV21-1	CASIRGYENIQYF	TGTGCCAGCATCCGGGGCTACGAAAACATTCAGTACTTC
TRBJ2-7	NA	NA	TRBV5-4	CASSTLGYEQYF	TGTGCCAGCAGCACCCTTGGCTACGAGCAGTACTTC
TRBJ2-7	NA	TRBD2	TRBV7-9	CASSLGGGSSYEQYF	TGTGCCAGCAGCTTAGGGGGCGGGAGCTCCTACGAGCAGTACTTC
TRBJ1-3	NA	NA	TRBV2	CASSYRGPSGNTIYF	TGTGCCAGCAGTTACCGGGGGCCCTCTGGAAACACCATATATTTT
TRBJ2-2	NA	NA	TRBV6-1	CASSERPHTGELFF	TGTGCCAGCAGTGAGAGGCCCCACACCGGGGAGCTGTTTTTT
TRBJ1-1	NA	NA	TRBV6-1	CASSWVENTEAFF	TGTGCCAGCAGTTGGGTGGAGAACACTGAAGCTTTCTTT
TRBJ2-1	NA	NA	TRBV5-4	CASSLVVNEQFF	TGTGCCAGCAGCTTGGTCGTCAATGAGCAGTTCTTC
TRBJ2-5	NA	TRBD1	TRBV4-1	CASSPGQGRWETQYF	TGCGCCAGCAGCCCCGGACAGGGGAGATGGGAGACCCAGTACTTC
TRBJ2-5	NA	NA	TRBV19	CASSIEGRLQETQYF	TGTGCCAGTAGTATAGAAGGCAGGTTACAAGAGACCCAGTACTTC
TRBJ1-1	NA	TRBD1	TRBV19	CASSMEPAGGTEAFF	TGTGCCAGTAGTATGGAGCCAGCAGGGGGCACTGAAGCTTTCTTT
TRBJ2-3	NA	NA	TRBV5-4	CASSLGGTLSTDTQYF	TGTGCCAGCAGCTTGGGGGGGACCCTTAGCACAGATACGCAGTATTTT
TRBJ1-2	NA	NA	TRBV28	CASSRTDYGYTF	TGTGCCAGCTCCCGGACAGACTATGGCTACACCTTC
TRBJ1-5	NA	NA	TRBV7-9	CASSLAGAGNQPQHF	TGTGCCAGCAGCTTAGCGGGGGCCGGCAATCAGCCCCAGCATTTT
TRBJ1-1	once	NA	TRBV7-9	CASSLEGGVNTEAFF	TGTGCCAGCAGCCTAGAGGGCGGGGTGAACACTGAAGCTTTCTTT
TRBJ2-6	NA	NA	TRBV10-3	CAISARSPGANVLTF	TGTGCCATCAGTGCGCGCAGTCCTGGGGCCAACGTCCTGACTTTC
TRBJ2-1	NA	TRBD2	TRBV29-1	CSVAGLASGEQFF	TGCAGCGTAGCCGGACTAGCGTCCGGTGAGCAGTTCTTC
TRBJ2-1	NA	TRBD2	TRBV4-1	CASSQRPGLAVNNEQFF	TGCGCCAGCAGCCAAAGACCGGGACTAGCGGTTAACAATGAGCAGTTCTTC
TRBJ1-1	NA	NA	TRBV12-1	CASSFLDNTEAFF	TGTGCCAGCAGCTTCTTGGATAACACTGAAGCTTTCTTT
TRBJ1-2	NA	NA	TRBV6-5	CASSRDGQGYGYTF	TGTGCCAGCAGCCGGGACGGCCAGGGCTATGGCTACACCTTC
TRBJ1-4	NA	NA	TRBV28	CASSGGGEKLFF	TGTGCCAGCAGTGGTGGGGGAGAAAAACTGTTTTTT
TRBJ2-5	NA	TRBD2	TRBV20-1	CSGGGAETQYF	TGCAGTGGGGGGGGAGCAGAGACCCAGTACTTC
TRBJ2-3	NA	TRBD1	TRBV29-1	CSVRSGRQGLDTQYF	TGCAGCGTCCGCTCGGGAAGACAGGGATTAGATACGCAGTATTTT
TRBJ1-6	NA	NA	TRBV7-9	CASSLKGLNSPLHF	TGTGCCAGCAGCTTAAAGGGCCTGAATTCACCCCTCCACTTT
TRBJ2-5	NA	NA	TRBV7-9	CASSFSAAGEVGETQYF	TGTGCCAGCAGCTTTTCAGCGGCAGGGGAAGTAGGAGAGACCCAGTACTTC
TRBJ2-2	few	NA	TRBV19	CASNERGSNTGELFF	TGTGCCAGTAACGAACGGGGATCTAACACCGGGGAGCTGTTTTTT
TRBJ1-1	few	NA	TRBV2	CASSGQVNTEAFF	TGTGCCAGCAGTGGGCAGGTGAACACTGAAGCTTTCTTT